A few counts support the clone carrying this T cell receptor beta chain. V dropped 8 bases and J dropped 4; count of bases not matched to a gene: 9. CDR1 and CDR2 (germline): WSHSY, SAAADI. The length of the CDR3 is 14 residues. These data are taken from a study of immune characterization of retroperitoneal liposarcoma. TCRdb re-called the PCR reads with MiXCR, one entry per CDR3 protein. In the table there are around 10,000 distinct CDR3 sequences, roughly 22% of which are singletons. The sample consisted of blood. The gene calls are TRBV10-2 and TRBJ1-2, with 8 bases identical to TRBD1. The TCR sequence derives from a female donor with retroperitoneal liposarcoma. The CDR3 region has the DNA TGCGCCAGCGGAAGGACAGGGCTAGGCTATGGCTACACCTTC. It specifies CASGRTGLGYGYTF.